A selection of T cell receptor beta chains follows, all from one sample in a study of CD8+ T cells in alopecia areata. Clones were read by immunoSEQ multiplex PCR, and TCRdb kept only the in-frame ones, dropping some. This table holds 100,000 to 130,000 clones, under 60% found once. Sample: NKG2D-low CD8+ T cells sorted from blood. Receptor source: a human donor with alopecia areata. The CDR3 runs from the conserved cysteine through the conserved F or W. A D gene is named only where the DNA matches it firmly. Clone size is not always given. Where it is, it says once, few, many or a class for expanded clones.

D	size	J	V	DNA	CDR3
-	-	TRBJ1-2	TRBV29-1	TGCAGCGTTGATTCGCGAGTGGAGGGGGGTGGCTACACCTTC	CSVDSRVEGGGYTF
-	-	TRBJ2-1	TRBV7-9	TGTGCCAGCAGCTTACAAGCATGGGAGCAGTTCTTC	CASSLQAWEQFF
-	once	TRBJ2-1	TRBV9	TGTGCCAGCAGCGTTACTAGCAATGAGCAGTTCTTC	CASSVTSNEQFF
-	few	TRBJ2-3	TRBV14	TGTGCCAGCAGCCATGGGACAGGGACTAGAGATACGCAGTATTTT	CASSHGTGTRDTQYF
-	few	TRBJ2-4	TRBV4-2	TGTGCCAGCAGCCAACGTTGGGCTAGATCTCAAGCCAAAAACATTCAGTACTTC	CASSQRWARSQAKNIQYF
TRBD2	few	TRBJ2-3	TRBV7-9	TGTGCCAGCAGCTTAGAGACTAGCGGGAGCACAGATACGCAGTATTTT	CASSLETSGSTDTQYF
-	-	TRBJ2-1	TRBV9	TGTGCCAGCAGCCCCCCTACGAATGAGCAGTTCTTC	CASSPPTNEQFF
-	-	TRBJ2-3	TRBV29-1	TGCAGCGTTGAATACGGGGTATCCACAGATACGCAGTATTTT	CSVEYGVSTDTQYF
-	-	TRBJ2-7	TRBV9	TGTGCCAGCAGCGAGGGGAAGGGCTACGAGCAGTACTTC	CASSEGKGYEQYF
-	few	TRBJ1-5	TRBV27	TGTGCCAGCAGTCCTAGCGGCGGGCAGCCCCAGCATTTT	CASSPSGGQPQHF
TRBD1	-	TRBJ2-7	TRBV27	TGTGCCAGCAGAGCAACAGGGGAATGGAACGAGCAGTACTTC	CASRATGEWNEQYF
TRBD2	-	TRBJ2-1	TRBV5-1	TGCGCCAGCAGCTCCGGGACTAGCTGGACCTACAATGAGCAGTTCTTC	CASSSGTSWTYNEQFF
TRBD2	few	TRBJ2-1	TRBV19	TGTGCCAGTAGTATAAAAAGCGGGAGGGCCAATGAGCAGTTCTTC	CASSIKSGRANEQFF
-	-	TRBJ2-7	TRBV9	TGTGCCAGCGCGGCCCAGGCGGGCCCCTACGAGCAGTACTTC	CASAAQAGPYEQYF
-	-	TRBJ1-1	TRBV19	TGTGCCACGAAGGACGGGAACACTGAAGCTTTCTTT	CATKDGNTEAFF
TRBD2	-	TRBJ2-7	TRBV28	TGTGCCAGCAGTCCTAGCGGTAAAGAGGGGCGCTACGAGCAGTACTTC	CASSPSGKEGRYEQYF
-	-	TRBJ2-7	TRBV7-9	TGTGCCAGCAGCTTATCCCCCCGCGAGCAGTACTTC	CASSLSPREQYF
-	-	TRBJ2-5	TRBV27	TGTGCCAGCAGTTCCCAAGAGACCCAGTACTTC	CASSSQETQYF
TRBD2	-	TRBJ2-1	TRBV27	TGTGCCAGCAGTCCCGGACTAGCGACCATGGATGAGCAGTTCTTC	CASSPGLATMDEQFF
-	-	TRBJ2-7	TRBV6-5	TGTGCCAGCAGCCTACCGGTCTACGAGCAGTACTTC	CASSLPVYEQYF
TRBD1	-	TRBJ1-4	TRBV9	TGTGCCAGCAGCGGACAGGGAATGGAAAAACTGTTTTTT	CASSGQGMEKLFF
-	-	TRBJ1-1	TRBV7-6	TGTGCCAGCAGCCCATCGGGCGGTTATGACACTGAAGCTTTCTTT	CASSPSGGYDTEAFF
-	-	TRBJ1-2	TRBV2	TGTGCCAGCAAAGAAGTAGTAGGGACGGGTGGCTACACCTTC	CASKEVVGTGGYTF
TRBD1	-	TRBJ1-3	TRBV6-5	TGTGCCAGCCGGACAGGGCCTGGAAACACCATATATTTT	CASRTGPGNTIYF
-	-	TRBJ1-1	TRBV2	TGTGCCAGCGGACGGGGGGAAAACACTGAAGCTTTCTTT	CASGRGENTEAFF
-	-	TRBJ2-3	TRBV27	TGTGCCAGCAGAACAGGGTACGGCACAGATACGCAGTATTTT	CASRTGYGTDTQYF
-	-	TRBJ1-2	TRBV28	TGTGCCAGCAGTTCCCCCCCCGGGGGGAGGTCGTTTGGCTACACCTTC	CASSSPPGGRSFGYTF
-	few	TRBJ1-2	TRBV4-1	TGCGCCAGCAGCCAAGTCATAGGAGGCAACTATGGCTACACCTTC	CASSQVIGGNYGYTF
-	-	TRBJ2-3	TRBV2	TGTGCCAGCAGTAGCTTGCAGGTTGCCTCGTACCAAAGCACAGATACGCAGTATTTT	CASSSLQVASYQSTDTQYF
-	-	TRBJ1-4	TRBV5-1	TGCGCCAGCAGCCCAGCCATGCGGGGATTTAATGAAAAACTGTTTTTT	CASSPAMRGFNEKLFF
TRBD1	few	TRBJ2-5	TRBV13	TGTGCCAGCAGCTTTATCCCCGGACAGGGGGTGGAGACCCAGTACTTC	CASSFIPGQGVETQYF
-	-	TRBJ2-1	TRBV5-6	TGTGCCAGCAGCTGGGCCGTTAATGAGCAGTTCTTC	CASSWAVNEQFF
TRBD2	-	TRBJ2-7	TRBV4-1	TGCGCCAGCAGCCAAGTGACTAGCACCTACGAGCAGTACTTC	CASSQVTSTYEQYF
-	-	TRBJ2-3	TRBV19	TGTGCCAGTAGTATAGGTCAGTGGGTGGGCACAGATACGCAGTATTTT	CASSIGQWVGTDTQYF
-	few	TRBJ2-1	TRBV27	TGTGCCAGCAGTTTTAAGGGGGAGCAGTTCTTC	CASSFKGEQFF
-	-	TRBJ2-1	TRBV20-1	TGCAGCGGACTGGACTACAATGAGCAGTTCTTC	CSGLDYNEQFF
-	many	TRBJ2-1	TRBV7-9	TGTGCCAGCAGCTTAGCGGGCTCCTACAATGAGCAGTTCTTC	CASSLAGSYNEQFF
-	-	TRBJ1-5	TRBV11-2	TGTGCCAGCAGCTTAGCGTCCAATCAGCCCCAGCATTTT	CASSLASNQPQHF
-	-	TRBJ2-7	TRBV5-6	TGTGCCAGCAGCTTGGGGATAGAGCAGTACTTC	CASSLGIEQYF
-	-	TRBJ2-5	TRBV4-1	TGCGCCAGCAGCCAAGTAGATGGGGCGGAGACCCAGTACTTC	CASSQVDGAETQYF
-	-	TRBJ2-2	TRBV7-7	TGTGCTAGCAGCCCGGCGGCAGGTTCTTTAATCGGGGAGCTGTTTTTT	CASSPAAGSLIGELFF
TRBD2	-	TRBJ2-7	TRBV5-1	TGCGCCAGCTCCTGGACTAGCGGGAGGTATAACGAGCAGTACTTC	CASSWTSGRYNEQYF
TRBD1	-	TRBJ1-2	TRBV5-1	TGCGCCAGCAGCTTGACTCGGACAGGGACCTATGGCTACACCTTC	CASSLTRTGTYGYTF
-	-	TRBJ2-5	TRBV9	TGTGCCAGCAGCGTAGTGGGTAGCGGAGAGACCCAGTACTTC	CASSVVGSGETQYF
TRBD1	-	TRBJ1-2	TRBV13	TGTGCCAGCAGCACAACGGACAGGAACTATGGCTACACCTTC	CASSTTDRNYGYTF